This is a list of T cell receptor beta chains from one sample in a study. TCRdb re-called the 5' RACE reads with MiXCR, one entry per CDR3 protein. The table lists 6,700 or so distinct CDR3 sequences, 55% to 60% of them singletons. Sequences were obtained from tumor-infiltrating memory CD4+ T cells sorted from the breast tumor. These receptors were obtained from a female donor with breast cancer. CDR3s include the opening cysteine and the closing phenylalanine or tryptophan. D genes are given only for firm matches. Clone size, where shown, is once, few, many, or a class for clones that have expanded.

clone size: few
J gene: TRBJ2-1
D gene: .
V gene: TRBV12-3/TRBV12-4
CDR3 protein: CASSRQFSSYNEQFF
CDR3 DNA: TGTGCCAGCAGTCGACAGTTTAGCTCCTACAATGAGCAGTTCTTC

clone size: once
J gene: TRBJ1-1
D gene: .
V gene: TRBV20-1
CDR3 protein: CSARWGPNTEAFF
CDR3 DNA: TGCAGTGCTAGATGGGGGCCGAACACTGAAGCTTTCTTT

clone size: .
J gene: TRBJ2-1
D gene: .
V gene: TRBV28
CDR3 protein: CAISTSYNEQFF
CDR3 DNA: TGTGCCATTAGCACCTCCTACAATGAGCAGTTCTTC

clone size: .
J gene: TRBJ2-7
D gene: TRBD2
V gene: TRBV5-1
CDR3 protein: CASSLYGRDEQYF
CDR3 DNA: TGCGCCAGCAGCTTGTACGGGAGGGACGAGCAGTACTTC

clone size: .
J gene: TRBJ2-1
D gene: TRBD2
V gene: TRBV5-1
CDR3 protein: CASSSGGGGYNEQFF
CDR3 DNA: TGCGCCAGCAGCTCGGGGGGGGGCGGCTACAATGAGCAGTTCTTC

clone size: .
J gene: TRBJ1-2
D gene: .
V gene: TRBV20-1
CDR3 protein: CSAREQINYGYTF
CDR3 DNA: TGCAGTGCTAGAGAACAGATTAACTATGGCTACACCTTC

clone size: few
J gene: TRBJ2-6
D gene: TRBD1
V gene: TRBV6-1
CDR3 protein: CASSEALPQGAGANVLTF
CDR3 DNA: TGTGCCAGCAGTGAAGCGCTTCCACAGGGGGCTGGGGCCAACGTCCTGACTTTC

clone size: .
J gene: TRBJ1-5
D gene: .
V gene: TRBV15
CDR3 protein: CATSRDSSNQPQHF
CDR3 DNA: TGTGCCACCAGCAGAGACAGTAGCAATCAGCCCCAGCATTTT

clone size: few
J gene: TRBJ2-1
D gene: TRBD2
V gene: TRBV5-1
CDR3 protein: CASSSLAGGPIEQFF
CDR3 DNA: TGCGCCAGCAGCTCCTTAGCGGGGGGGCCAATTGAGCAGTTCTTC

clone size: .
J gene: TRBJ2-7
D gene: TRBD2
V gene: TRBV5-1
CDR3 protein: CASSLAGVSGVDEQYF
CDR3 DNA: TGCGCCAGCAGCTTAGCCGGGGTTAGCGGGGTTGACGAGCAGTACTTC

clone size: .
J gene: TRBJ1-2
D gene: .
V gene: TRBV6-1
CDR3 protein: CASSDRVLYGYTF
CDR3 DNA: TGTGCCAGCAGTGATAGGGTCCTCTATGGCTACACCTTC

clone size: .
J gene: TRBJ1-2
D gene: .
V gene: TRBV20-1
CDR3 protein: CSARLFEKRSYTF
CDR3 DNA: TGCAGTGCTAGATTGTTTGAAAAAAGGAGCTACACCTTC

clone size: .
J gene: TRBJ2-3
D gene: TRBD2
V gene: TRBV7-9
CDR3 protein: CASSLYGGSFPDTQYF
CDR3 DNA: TGTGCCAGCAGCTTATACGGCGGGAGTTTTCCAGATACGCAGTATTTT

clone size: once
J gene: TRBJ1-4
D gene: .
V gene: TRBV4-1
CDR3 protein: CASSQGAATMVATNEKLFF
CDR3 DNA: TGCGCCAGCAGCCAGGGTGCGGCGACCATGGTTGCAACTAATGAAAAGCTGTTTTTT

clone size: .
J gene: TRBJ2-5
D gene: .
V gene: TRBV2
CDR3 protein: CASRQDRQRVETQYF
CDR3 DNA: TGTGCCAGCAGACAAGACCGACAGCGGGTAGAGACCCAGTACTTC

clone size: .
J gene: TRBJ2-1
D gene: TRBD2
V gene: TRBV12-3/TRBV12-4
CDR3 protein: CASSPLAGGRSEQFF
CDR3 DNA: TGTGCCAGCAGTCCATTAGCGGGGGGGCGGAGTGAGCAGTTCTTC

clone size: .
J gene: TRBJ1-3
D gene: .
V gene: TRBV5-4
CDR3 protein: CASSFGVASGNTIYF
CDR3 DNA: TGTGCCAGCAGCTTTGGAGTGGCGTCTGGAAACACCATATATTTT

clone size: few
J gene: TRBJ1-1
D gene: .
V gene: TRBV7-2
CDR3 protein: CASSFSSDSIVF
CDR3 DNA: TGTGCCAGCAGCTTTTCGTCGGACAGTATTGTCTTT

clone size: .
J gene: TRBJ1-6
D gene: .
V gene: TRBV12-3/TRBV12-4
CDR3 protein: CASSLGNNSPLHF
CDR3 DNA: TGTGCCAGCAGTTTAGGAAATAATTCACCCCTCCACTTT

clone size: .
J gene: TRBJ1-5
D gene: .
V gene: TRBV12-3/TRBV12-4
CDR3 protein: CASSFGEGQPQHF
CDR3 DNA: TGTGCCAGCAGTTTTGGGGAGGGTCAGCCCCAGCATTTT

clone size: few
J gene: TRBJ2-1
D gene: TRBD2
V gene: TRBV20-1
CDR3 protein: CSGGASGTNEQFF
CDR3 DNA: TGCAGTGGAGGGGCTAGCGGGACCAATGAGCAGTTCTTC

clone size: .
J gene: TRBJ1-5
D gene: .
V gene: TRBV10-3
CDR3 protein: CAISEVRNQPQHF
CDR3 DNA: TGTGCCATCAGTGAAGTCAGGAATCAGCCCCAGCATTTT

clone size: .
J gene: TRBJ2-3
D gene: TRBD1
V gene: TRBV4-2
CDR3 protein: CASSPQGYSTDTQYF
CDR3 DNA: TGTGCCAGCAGCCCACAGGGGTATAGCACAGATACGCAGTATTTT

clone size: .
J gene: TRBJ2-1
D gene: TRBD2
V gene: TRBV4-2
CDR3 protein: CASSQGRQGLVMNEQFF
CDR3 DNA: TGTGCCAGCAGCCAAGGCCGTCAGGGACTAGTGATGAATGAGCAGTTCTTC

clone size: .
J gene: TRBJ2-7
D gene: .
V gene: TRBV7-8
CDR3 protein: CASSLMARELDEQYF
CDR3 DNA: TGTGCCAGCAGCTTAATGGCAAGGGAGCTGGACGAGCAGTACTTC

clone size: .
J gene: TRBJ1-1
D gene: .
V gene: TRBV11-2
CDR3 protein: CASSLLGSGTEAFF
CDR3 DNA: TGTGCCAGCAGCTTACTAGGGTCCGGGACTGAAGCTTTCTTT

clone size: .
J gene: TRBJ2-7
D gene: .
V gene: TRBV20-1
CDR3 protein: CSARSGRNLYEQYF
CDR3 DNA: TGCAGTGCTAGGTCGGGGCGCAACCTCTACGAGCAGTACTTC

clone size: .
J gene: TRBJ1-5
D gene: .
V gene: TRBV29-1
CDR3 protein: CSVAVGDPNQPQHF
CDR3 DNA: TGCAGCGTTGCCGTAGGAGACCCAAATCAGCCCCAGCATTTT